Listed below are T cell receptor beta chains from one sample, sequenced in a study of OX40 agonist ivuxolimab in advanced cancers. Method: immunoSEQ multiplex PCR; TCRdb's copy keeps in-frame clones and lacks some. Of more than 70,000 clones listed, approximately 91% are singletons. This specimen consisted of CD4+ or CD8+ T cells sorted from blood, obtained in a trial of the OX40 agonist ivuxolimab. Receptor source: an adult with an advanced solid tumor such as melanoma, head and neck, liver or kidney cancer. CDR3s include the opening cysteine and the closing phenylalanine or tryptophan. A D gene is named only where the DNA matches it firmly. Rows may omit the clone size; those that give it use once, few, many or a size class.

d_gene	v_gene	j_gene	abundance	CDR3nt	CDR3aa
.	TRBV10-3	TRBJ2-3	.	TGTGCCATCAGACATATCGGCGCAGATACGCAGTATTTT	CAIRHIGADTQYF
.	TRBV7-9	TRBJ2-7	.	TGTGCCAGCAGCTCCACTAGCCTCCCCTACGAGCAGTACTTC	CASSSTSLPYEQYF
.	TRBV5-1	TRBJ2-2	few	TGCGCCAGCAGCTTGGGTCAGAACACCGGGGAGCTGTTTTTT	CASSLGQNTGELFF
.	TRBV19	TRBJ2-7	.	TGTGCCAGTAGCCGGACGGGGGGCTCTCTCGAGCAGTACTTC	CASSRTGGSLEQYF
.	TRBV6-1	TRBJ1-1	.	TGTGCCAGCAGTGAGGGGGACGGGACGGCGGCTTTCTTT	CASSEGDGTAAFF
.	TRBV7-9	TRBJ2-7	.	TGTGCCAGCAGCCCCCGGGCAACCTACGAGCAGTACTTC	CASSPRATYEQYF
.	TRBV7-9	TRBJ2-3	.	TGTGCCAGCAGCTTAGAAGGGACTAGCACAGATACGCAGTATTTT	CASSLEGTSTDTQYF
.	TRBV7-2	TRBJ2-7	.	TGTGCCAGCAGCTTCCAGCATGGACCATACGAGCAGTACTTC	CASSFQHGPYEQYF
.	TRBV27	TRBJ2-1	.	TGTGCCAGCAGTTTCCGAGTATACGGATCCTACAATGAGCAGTTCTTC	CASSFRVYGSYNEQFF
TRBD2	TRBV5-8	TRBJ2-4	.	TGTGCCAGCAGCTTGGGCGTTGGGTGGGGGGGCATTCAGTACTTC	CASSLGVGWGGIQYF
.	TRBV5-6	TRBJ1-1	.	TGTGCCAGCAGCTTGCTGCGGGCTATGACTGAAGCTTTCTTT	CASSLLRAMTEAFF
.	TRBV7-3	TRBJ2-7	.	TGTGCCAGCAGCCCCAGTGCGGCCTCCTACGAGCAGTACTTC	CASSPSAASYEQYF
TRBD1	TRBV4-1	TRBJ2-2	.	TGCGCCAGCAGCCAGGACAGGACAAGGAACACCGGGGAGCTGTTTTTT	CASSQDRTRNTGELFF
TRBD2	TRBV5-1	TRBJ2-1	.	TGCGCCAGCAGCCCGGGGACCTCAGGCCCCGGGACTAGCGCGTACAATGAGCAGTTCTTC	CASSPGTSGPGTSAYNEQFF
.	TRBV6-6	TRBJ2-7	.	TGTGCCAGCATGACGGACAGTCGTAGCCACGAGCAGTACTTC	CASMTDSRSHEQYF
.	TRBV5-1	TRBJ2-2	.	TGCGCCAGCAGCTTGGAAGTACCCGGGGGGGAGCTGTTTTTT	CASSLEVPGGELFF
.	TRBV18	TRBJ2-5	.	TGTGCCAGCTCACTTGGGGGCGCGGAACAAGAGACCCAGTACTTC	CASSLGGAEQETQYF
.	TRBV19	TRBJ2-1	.	TGTGCCAGTAGTATTCCCCGGGACGCTTCCTCCTACAATGAGCAGTTCTTC	CASSIPRDASSYNEQFF
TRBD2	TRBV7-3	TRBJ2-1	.	TGTGCCAGCAGCCTCGGGACTAGCGGGAGTGCTGAGCAGTTCTTC	CASSLGTSGSAEQFF
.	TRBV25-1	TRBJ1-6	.	TGTGCCAGCAGTGAATACGAGGTATCACCCCTCCACTTT	CASSEYEVSPLHF
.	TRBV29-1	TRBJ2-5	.	TGCAGCGTTTGGGTAGGGGTGAGGGAGACCCAGTACTTC	CSVWVGVRETQYF
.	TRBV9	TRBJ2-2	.	TGTGCCAGCAGCCCGGACTTATGGAGTCCCGGGGAGCTGTTTTTT	CASSPDLWSPGELFF
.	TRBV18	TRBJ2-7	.	TGTGCCAGCTCCCGTGGGGACGCGAGGGGGAACGAGCAGTACTTC	CASSRGDARGNEQYF